A selection of T cell receptor beta chains follows, all from one sample in a study of PD-L1 blockade in urothelial cancer. Assay: immunoSEQ multiplex PCR; the TCRdb copy retains only in-frame clones and omits some. This table has tens of thousands of clones, 90% appearing once. Specimen: PBMCs, collected around atezolizumab (anti-PD-L1) treatment. The receptors were sampled from a man between 60 and 70 years old with urothelial cancer. CDR3s include the opening cysteine and the closing phenylalanine or tryptophan. The D gene is left open where the match is weak.

D gene,J gene,V gene,CDR3 protein
.,TRBJ1-2,TRBV20-1,CSAYEDYGYTF
.,TRBJ1-5,TRBV2,CASRISAGDQPQHF
TRBD1,TRBJ1-5,TRBV30,CAWSVRQQGAYSNQPQHF
.,TRBJ1-3,TRBV10-2,CASSGRVYRDSGNTIYF
.,TRBJ2-7,TRBV5-1,CASSIAQGHGTEQYF
.,TRBJ1-1,TRBV9,CASSVVSLGGSAFF
.,TRBJ2-5,TRBV28,CASSPTGPYQETQYF
.,TRBJ1-6,TRBV7-3,CASSLDSVNSPLHF
.,TRBJ2-7,TRBV5-1,CASSLEHPSYEQYF
.,TRBJ2-3,TRBV13,CASSQPGTDTQYF